This TCR beta chain came from a study of radiotherapy plus CTLA-4 blockade in lung cancer. Study details: Objective responses were documented in around 19% of patients, with disease control in roughly 30%.

Study results and limitations: The study found tumor-derived TCR clones expanded in blood after radiotherapy plus ipilimumab. The best prediction of response reportedly came from early blood T cell clone dynamics, with interferon-beta.

Concerning this clone: The antigen is unknown.

The CDR3 is 14 amino acids. From germline, CDR1 is SGDLS and CDR2 YYNGEE. V dropped 8 bases and J dropped 3 bases, with 14 bases sitting between them. In chemo-refractory metastatic non-small-cell lung cancer, patients got ipilimumab CTLA-4 blockade together with focal radiation. Produced via immunoSEQ multiplex PCR; TCRdb's table is partial and in-frame only. The data hold 50,000 to 60,000 clones, with approximately 84% observed a single time. The sequencing here drew on peripheral blood, taken from a patient treated with radiotherapy plus ipilimumab. This receptor was taken from a human donor with non-small cell lung cancer whose response to radiotherapy plus ipilimumab could not be evaluated. The chain joins TRBV9 to TRBJ2-2; a possible D gene is TRBD1 (6 bases). The CDR3 is CASTFRGDTGELFF. The CDR3 nucleotides are TGTGCCAGTACCTTCAGGGGTGACACCGGGGAGCTGTTTTTT.